This is a list of T cell receptor beta chains from one sample in a study of cytomegalovirus exposure and HLA in healthy donors. Sequencing was performed with immunoSEQ multiplex PCR; in TCRdb, only in-frame clones are kept and a portion is missing. The data show under 250,000 clones, roughly 89% seen once. Sequencing was carried out using PBMCs. These receptors were obtained from a man between 18 and 29 years old in good health and CMV-seronegative. Each CDR3 is given with its conserved first and last residue. D genes are given only for firm matches. Size is stated for part of the rows, as once, few or many counts, or as a class when the clone is expanded.

size,J,V,D,DNA,CDR3
NA,TRBJ1-1,TRBV6-5,NA,TGTGCCAGCAGTTACTCGAGGATCACTGAAGCTTTCTTT,CASSYSRITEAFF
NA,TRBJ2-1,TRBV7-2,TRBD2,TGTGCCAGCAGCCCCCTAGACAGCAGACTAGCCAATGAGCAGTTCTTC,CASSPLDSRLANEQFF
NA,TRBJ1-2,TRBV27,NA,TGTGCCAGCATGGCAGGGGCCGCCTATGGCTACACCTTC,CASMAGAAYGYTF
NA,TRBJ1-3,TRBV30,NA,TGTGCCTGGCAGAACGCCGGGGGCTCTGGAAACACCATATATTTT,CAWQNAGGSGNTIYF
NA,TRBJ2-5,TRBV19,TRBD2,TGTGCCAGTAGTATCGGCCCTAGCGGGAGATTCGTAGAGACCCAGTACTTC,CASSIGPSGRFVETQYF
few,TRBJ2-7,TRBV6-6,NA,TGTGCCAGCATGGCGGGCTCCTACGAGCAGTACTTC,CASMAGSYEQYF
NA,TRBJ2-3,TRBV5-1,TRBD2,TGCGCCAGCACCGAAGCGGGGGCAACAGATACGCAGTATTTT,CASTEAGATDTQYF
NA,TRBJ2-3,TRBV5-1,TRBD1,TGCGCCAGCAGAGTGGGACAGGGCACAGATACGCAGTATTTT,CASRVGQGTDTQYF
NA,TRBJ2-7,TRBV5-6,TRBD2,TGTGCCAGCAGCTTGCGACTAGCAGACGAGCAGTACTTC,CASSLRLADEQYF
once,TRBJ2-1,TRBV6-5,NA,TGTGCCAGCAGCCCCGCGGGGAATGAGCAGTTCTTC,CASSPAGNEQFF
NA,TRBJ2-7,TRBV7-9,NA,TGTGCCAGCAGCTACGCGACCGGGACGGGAGATTACGAGCAGTACTTC,CASSYATGTGDYEQYF
NA,TRBJ2-3,TRBV12-5,TRBD1,TGTGCTAGTGGTTTGGTACTAAGGCAGGGGGCCGAAGATACGCAGTATTTT,CASGLVLRQGAEDTQYF
NA,TRBJ2-7,TRBV10-3,TRBD2,TGTGCCATCAGTCATAGCGGGGCCGATTCTTGGGAGCAGTACTTC,CAISHSGADSWEQYF
NA,TRBJ2-7,TRBV7-3,TRBD2,TGTGCCAGCAACTTCAAGACTAGCGAGGCGTACGAGCAGTACTTC,CASNFKTSEAYEQYF
NA,TRBJ1-1,TRBV28,NA,TGTGCCAGCAGTTCTGATCACTACACTGAAGCTTTCTTT,CASSSDHYTEAFF
NA,TRBJ2-2,TRBV5-6,NA,TGTGCCAGCAGCACTTACCGGACTGCGAACACCGGGGAGCTGTTTTTT,CASSTYRTANTGELFF
NA,TRBJ1-2,TRBV6-5,TRBD1,TGTGCCAGCAGTTATTCCACAGGGGGCTACTATGGCTACACCTTC,CASSYSTGGYYGYTF
NA,TRBJ1-1,TRBV4-3,NA,TGCGCCAGCAGCCAGACACAGAACACTGAAGCTTTCTTT,CASSQTQNTEAFF
few,TRBJ2-2,TRBV4-2,NA,TGTGCCAGCAGCACTGTGCGAAAGAACACCGGGGAGCTGTTTTTT,CASSTVRKNTGELFF
NA,TRBJ1-1,TRBV11-2,NA,TGTGCCAGCAGGGGGCCGAACACTGAAGCTTTCTTT,CASRGPNTEAFF
once,TRBJ2-1,TRBV11-2,NA,TGTGCCAGCTGCGCGGGGGCGGGACTCACCTACAATGAGCAGTTCTTC,CASCAGAGLTYNEQFF
NA,TRBJ2-7,TRBV27,TRBD2,TGTGCCAGCAGTAGAGGAGGACTAGCTGGGTCCTACGAGCAGTACTTC,CASSRGGLAGSYEQYF
few,TRBJ2-3,TRBV27,NA,TGTGCCAGTGGCCCAGGGCTTGGGAAGGGTAATACGCAGTATTTT,CASGPGLGKGNTQYF
NA,TRBJ2-1,TRBV27,TRBD2,TGTGCCAGCAGTCCTCGGACTAGCGGGAGGCTCTACAATGAGCAGTTCTTC,CASSPRTSGRLYNEQFF
NA,TRBJ2-3,TRBV11-2,NA,TGTGCCAGCAGCTCCTCTTTTTCAGATACGCAGTATTTT,CASSSSFSDTQYF
once,TRBJ1-2,TRBV7-8,TRBD1,TGTGCCAGCAGCTTCAATGACAGGGCTCGGGGCTACACCTTC,CASSFNDRARGYTF
NA,TRBJ2-7,TRBV5-1,NA,TGCGCCAGCAGCTTGGCGATTCAGGGATACGAGCAGTACTTC,CASSLAIQGYEQYF
NA,TRBJ2-3,TRBV4-1,TRBD1,TGCGCCAGCAGCCAAGATGGGACAGCTTCAGATACGCAGTATTTT,CASSQDGTASDTQYF
NA,TRBJ2-5,TRBV5-1,NA,TGCGCCAGCAGCTTGGGAAGAGAGGAGACCCAGTACTTC,CASSLGREETQYF
NA,TRBJ1-3,TRBV18,NA,TGTGCCAGCTCACCCCCGGGACACCGCTTGGCTGGAAACACCATATATTTT,CASSPPGHRLAGNTIYF
NA,TRBJ1-6,TRBV25-1,NA,TGTGCCAGTCTCGGAGGTTCCTATAATTCACCCCTCCACTTT,CASLGGSYNSPLHF
once,TRBJ2-1,TRBV10-1,NA,TGCGCCAGCAGTGAGTCGAGGCAGGGAACAGGCTACAATGAGCAGTTCTTC,CASSESRQGTGYNEQFF
NA,TRBJ1-2,TRBV7-9,TRBD1,TGTGCCAGCAGATCACGCACCGGACAGGTTTTTTTCTATGGCTACACCTTC,CASRSRTGQVFFYGYTF
NA,TRBJ1-1,TRBV28,NA,TGTGCCAGCAGTAGACAGAATAGCTTCTTT,CASSRQNSFF
NA,TRBJ2-7,TRBV10-3,NA,TGTGCCATCAGAGACAGTGCCAAACCTATTATCGGGCAGTACTTC,CAIRDSAKPIIGQYF
few,TRBJ2-2,TRBV12-5,TRBD2,TGTGCTAGTGGTTCCGGCGGGGGTAACACCGGGGAGCTGTTTTTT,CASGSGGGNTGELFF
NA,TRBJ2-5,TRBV27,NA,TGTGCCAGCAGTTCACCCGAGGGCAGAGAGGAGACCCAGTACTTC,CASSSPEGREETQYF
NA,TRBJ2-7,TRBV5-1,TRBD1,TGCGCCAGCAGCGTGCGACAGGGGTCGGGCGAGCAGTACTTC,CASSVRQGSGEQYF
NA,TRBJ2-3,TRBV9,TRBD2,TGTGCCAGCAGCGTAGGCCTCAGCGGGATTCACACAGATACGCAGTATTTT,CASSVGLSGIHTDTQYF
once,TRBJ2-1,TRBV29-1,TRBD1,TGCAGCGTGGGACAGGGAGGAGAGCAGTTCTTC,CSVGQGGEQFF
NA,TRBJ1-6,TRBV5-1,NA,TGCGCCAGCAGCTGGGACTCCGTTAAGAATTCACCCCTCCACTTT,CASSWDSVKNSPLHF
NA,TRBJ2-3,TRBV6-4,NA,TGTGCCAGCAGTTCACAAGGGGGAGAAGATACGCAGTATTTT,CASSSQGGEDTQYF
NA,TRBJ1-2,TRBV7-2,NA,TGTGCCAGCAGCTTGGACAGCCTAAACTATGGCTACACCTTC,CASSLDSLNYGYTF
NA,TRBJ1-4,TRBV19,NA,TGTGCCAGTAGCCCGACTAATGAGGAACTGTTTTTT,CASSPTNEELFF
NA,TRBJ1-2,TRBV2,TRBD1,TGTGCCAGCACCGTCGACAGGGATGACGGTGGCTACACCTTC,CASTVDRDDGGYTF